This T cell receptor beta chain was captured by sequencing in a study of cytomegalovirus exposure and HLA in healthy donors. The CDR3 contains 13 residues. Germline V lookup: CDR1 SNHLY, CDR2 FYNNEI. The J segment lost 11 bases and the V segment lost 5 bases, leaving 10 bases of the junction unmatched. The study ran its PCR with 60 Vbeta and 13 Jbeta primers. Profiled with immunoSEQ multiplex PCR; TCRdb holds only in-frame clones, not every one. The data show fewer than 150,000 clones, with less than 80% seen just once and 6.5% to 7% held by the top ten. Input material: PBMCs. This chain connects TRBV2 to TRBJ2-3; 7 bases match TRBD1. The receptor comes from a man aged 35 to 55 in good health and CMV-seropositive. The CDR3 DNA follows: TGTGCCAGCAGTTCCGACAGGGCCGTGCAGCAGTATTTT. Protein product: CASSSDRAVQQYF.